The 7 T cell receptor beta chains in this list originate from one sample, sequenced in a study of T cell repertoires in cytomegalovirus infection. Each CDR3 protein is one row after TCRdb ran MiXCR on the reads. The profile shows some 440,000 distinct CDR3 sequences, roughly a third of them singletons. The sequenced sample consisted of PBMCs. Receptors originate from a human donor in good health (CMV status not recorded). Some clones in this sample may be carry-over from other donors' samples.

The chain joins TRBV4-1 to TRBJ1-2, with D perhaps matching TRBD1 (5 bases). The CDR3 covers 14 residues. V lost 1 base and J lost 13, with 19 bases in between. Germline V CDR1 and CDR2: MGHRA, YSYEKL. The CDR3 region is CASSQVGSRDVVTF. The DNA for the CDR3 is TGCGCCAGCAGCCAAGTTGGATCCCGGGACGTCGTCACCTTC.

This clonotype was counted only a few times. For the CDR3, the DNA is TGCAGCGTTCGGGGGGACTCCTACGAGCAGTACTTC. Translating it yields CSVRGDSYEQYF. The chain carries TRBV29-1 and TRBJ2-7; 7 nucleotides agree with TRBD2. This CDR3 is built from 12 residues. The junction had 1 base not matched to a gene; V was cut back by 5 bases and J by 0 bases. Germline CDR1 and CDR2: SQVTM and ANQGSEA.

The CDR3 region is CASTPWSSGGHSTDTQYF. CDR3 nucleotide sequence: TGCGCCAGCACCCCGTGGTCTAGCGGGGGGCATAGCACAGATACGCAGTATTTT. The chain is built from TRBV5-1 and TRBJ2-3; 11 positions match TRBD2. The CDR3 is made up of 18 amino acids. Per the germline V gene, CDR1 is SGHRS and CDR2 is YFSETQ. Losses at the gene ends were 6 bases for V and 0 bases for J; bases not matched to a gene: 12.

Ten or more counts support this clonotype. The DNA for the CDR3 is TGTGCCAGCAGCTTCACAGGGCTGAAAATAGCCAAAAACATTCAGTACTTC. Translating gives CASSFTGLKIAKNIQYF. The chain uses TRBV12-3 or TRBV12-4 and TRBJ2-4, with a weak D call TRBD1 (6 bases). The CDR3 has 17 amino acids. Trimming shortened V by 6 bases and J by 0 bases, and 18 bases separated the two germline ends.

The chain couples TRBV28 to TRBJ2-2; D might be TRBD2 (7 bases). The germline CDR1 and CDR2 sequences are MDHEN and SYDVKM. Trimming shortened V by 8 bases and J by 6 bases, and 19 bases separated the two germline ends. CDR3 size: 15 residues. The CDR3 region is CASRPAGARAGELFF. The CDR3 coding sequence is TGTGCCAGCCGCCCCGCGGGGGCTCGTGCCGGGGAGCTGTTTTTT. Complete variable domain (other parts from reference TRBV28 and TRBJ2-2): DVKVTQSSRYLVKRTGEKVFLECVQDMDHENMFWYRQDPGLGLRLIYFSYDVKMKEKGDIPEGYSVSREKKERFSLILESASTNQTSMYLCASRPAGARAGELFFGEGSRLTVL.

This chain joins TRBV28 and TRBJ1-2; D uncertain. Germline V CDR1 and CDR2: MDHEN, SYDVKM. V was pared by 6 bases and J by 8 bases, with 10 bases between. The CDR3 totals 11 residues. The CDR3 loop reads CASRAVRGYTF. CDR3 bases: TGTGCCAGCAGGGCGGTTCGCGGCTACACCTTC.

This rearrangement joins TRBV7-9 to TRBJ2-5; 9 bases match TRBD2. V lost 5 bases and J lost 2; bases outside the gene matches: 6. From germline, CDR1 is SEHNR and CDR2 FQNEAQ (reference sequence). The CDR3 contains 15 residues. The CDR3 coding sequence is TGTGCCAGCAGCCCAGCGGCGGGGGGGCAAGAGACCCAGTACTTC. As protein: CASSPAAGGQETQYF.